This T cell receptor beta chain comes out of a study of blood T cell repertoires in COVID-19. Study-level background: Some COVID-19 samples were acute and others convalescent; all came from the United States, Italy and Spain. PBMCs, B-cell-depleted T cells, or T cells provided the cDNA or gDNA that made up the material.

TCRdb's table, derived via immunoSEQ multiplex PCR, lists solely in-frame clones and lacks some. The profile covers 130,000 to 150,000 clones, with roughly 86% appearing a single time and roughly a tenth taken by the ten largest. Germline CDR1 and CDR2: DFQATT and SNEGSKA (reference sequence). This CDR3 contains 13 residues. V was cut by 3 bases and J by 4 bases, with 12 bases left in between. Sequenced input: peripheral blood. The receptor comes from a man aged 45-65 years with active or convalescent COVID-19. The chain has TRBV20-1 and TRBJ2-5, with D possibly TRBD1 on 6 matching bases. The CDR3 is CSASILQGETQYF. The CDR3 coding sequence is TGCAGTGCTAGTATATTACAGGGAGAGACCCAGTACTTC.